The 11 T cell receptor beta chains below come from one sample, sequenced in a study of kidney transplant recipient with SARS-CoV-2 infection. TCRdb recomputed calls from the reads with MiXCR, one row per CDR3 protein. The sample comprises approximately 240,000 distinct CDR3 sequences, around 26% of which are singletons, and 6% to 8.5% rests with the top ten. The specimen was a blood sample, collected at baseline and between days 110 and 120 from a kidney transplant recipient. Source of these receptors: a young adult male patient who had COVID-19 and was a kidney transplant recipient. Some of the T cells might come from the graft donor.

In regard to this clonotype: A much bigger clone sits one base away, suggesting this may be a read error. The chain couples TRBV12-3 or TRBV12-4 to TRBJ1-2; D ambiguous. There are 17 residues in the CDR3. The V gene lost 7 bases and the J gene lost 4 bases, with 25 bases spanning the gap. Here the CDR3 reads CASNRGPSFRKTYGYTF. In DNA, the CDR3 is TGTGCCAGCAATCGAGGACCCAGCTTCCGAAAGACCTATGGCTACACCTTC.

This chain connects TRBV5-1 to TRBJ1-2, with no clear D. V lost 0 bases, J lost 3 bases, and 6 bases lay in between. The CDR3 totals 13 residues. Germline-derived CDR1 and CDR2 are SGHRS and YFSETQ. The CDR3 DNA sequence: TGCGCCAGCAGCTTGGGCGGATACTATGGCTACACCTTC. Protein: CASSLGGYYGYTF.

The chain employs TRBV7-6 and TRBJ2-1, with 11 bases identical to TRBD2. This CDR3 has 18 residues. V gave up 8 bases and J gave up 5 bases; unmatched junction bases: 17. The V gene's germline CDR1 is SGHVS and CDR2 FNYEAQ. In DNA form, the CDR3 reads TGTGCCAGCGGCTCCCCCAAATACAGGGGACTAGCGGACAATGAGCAGTTCTTC. This sequence encodes CASGSPKYRGLADNEQFF.

This clonotype was detected many times. The genes are TRBV6-5 and TRBJ1-1; 9 bases match TRBD1. J lost 10 bases, V lost 6 bases, and 12 bases had no gene match. The germline CDR1 and CDR2 sequences are MNHEY and SVGAGI. The CDR3 loop spans 14 amino acids. CDR3 bases: TGTGCCAGCAGACAACAGGGGGCACGGGGCCGAGCTTTCTTT. Its translation is CASRQQGARGRAFF.

Of note for this clonotype: A much larger clone differs by one base, so this may be a read error. The V and J genes are TRBV19 and TRBJ1-4, with D hard to call. CDR3 length: 15 residues. V was trimmed by 5 bases and J by 2 bases, leaving 12 bases between them. CDR1 is LNHDA and CDR2 is SQIVND in the germline V gene (reference sequence). CDR3: CASSLRAGTNEKLFF. In DNA form, the CDR3 reads TGTGCCAGTAGTCTGAGGGCGGGCACTAATGAAAAACTGTTTTTT.

About this clonotype itself: This may stem from a read error, because a much larger clone lies one nucleotide away. The J gene is TRBJ2-7, the V gene TRBV7-4; D unresolved. CDR1 is SGHVT, CDR2 SQSDAQ, per germline. This CDR3 has 17 amino acids. Here the CDR3 reads CASSKKVSARKTYGYAF. DNA of the CDR3: TGTGCCAGCAGCAAAAAAGTTTCAGCTCGAAAGACCTATGGCTACGCCTTC. Complete variable domain (other parts from reference TRBV7-4 and TRBJ2-7): GAGVSQSPRYKVAKRGRDVALRCDSISGHVTLYWYRQTLGQGSEVLTYSQSDAQRDKSGRPSGRFSAERPERSVSTLKIQRTEQGDSAVYLCASSKKVSARKTYGYAFGPGTRLTVT.

To note about this clonotype: This may be a read error: a much more frequent sequence differs by one nucleotide. The chain links TRBV11-1 to TRBJ1-2; D not resolved. V was clipped by 5 bases and J by 6 bases, with 25 bases between them. The germline gives CDR1 SGHAT, CDR2 FQDESV (reference sequence). The CDR3 consists of 17 residues. The CDR3 loop reads CASSLYIKAGKTHGYTF. In nucleotides, the CDR3 is TGTGCCAGCAGCCTGTACATTAAGGCTGGAAAGACCCATGGCTACACCTTC.

As concerns this clonotype: A single base separates this from a much larger clone, so it may be a read error. The chain links TRBV5-1 to TRBJ1-4; D might be TRBD1 (6 bases). Germline V gene lookup returns CDR1 SGHRS and CDR2 YFSETQ. The CDR3 is 15 amino acids. The V gene lost 2 bases and the J gene lost 6 bases, with 14 bases spanning the gap. The chain's CDR3 is CASSLQPRQDEKLFF. CDR3 in DNA: TGCGCCAGCAGCTTACAGCCGAGACAGGATGAAAAACTGTTTTTT.

A word on this clonotype: Since a much larger clone is just one base distant, this may be a read error. V is TRBV7-2 and J is TRBJ1-2, with D hard to call. Trimming took 5 bases from V and 6 from J, leaving 25 bases between them. CDR3 length equals 17 residues. Germline-derived CDR1 and CDR2 are SGHTA and FQGNSA. CDR3 DNA sequence: TGTGCCAGCAGCATTTCGGCCAGAGACGGAAAGACCCATGGCTACACCTTC. It encodes CASSISARDGKTHGYTF.

This clonotype was picked up a small number of times. The conserved phenylalanine or tryptophan is not found at the CDR3 terminus, so this likely reflects a read error. V and J are TRBV19 and TRBJ1-2; a weak D match, TRBD1 (5 bases). V was trimmed by 5 bases and J by 4 bases, leaving 23 bases between them. Germline V gene data show CDR1 as LNHDA and CDR2 as SQIVND (reference sequence). The CDR3 sequence is 17 residues long. As DNA, the CDR3 is TGTGCCAGTAGTCGCTCTAGGACAAATCGAAAGACCTATGGCTACACCCTC. Translation: CASSRSRTNRKTYGYTL.

This clonotype was recorded many times. The chain carries TRBV3-1 and TRBJ2-5; D gene uncertain. This CDR3 is built from 17 residues. The germline V gene has CDR1 LGHDT and CDR2 YNNKEL (reference sequence). V was trimmed by 5 bases and J by 5 bases, leaving 24 bases between them. DNA for the CDR3: TGTGCCAGCAGCGTGGAAGGTCCCATTTCTTTCTCTGAGACCCAGTACTTC. It yields the protein CASSVEGPISFSETQYF.